This T cell receptor (beta chain) was retrieved from a study of PD-1 blockade in mismatch repair-deficient tumors. Study-wide results and limits: After pembrolizumab, tumor-resident clones rose rapidly, then generally contracted before radiologic responses.

With 2 bases removed from V and 4 bases from J, the gap between germline ends came to 15 bases. CDR3 length: 16 residues. Looked up from germline, CDR1 is SGDLS and CDR2 is YYNGEE. TCRdb's copy holds only in-frame clones and misses some; the assay was immunoSEQ multiplex PCR. Among some 120,000 clones listed, 85% to 90% were seen once. For this clone: Its antigen is as yet unknown.

The source was peripheral blood, collected 44 weeks after starting pembrolizumab. The genes are TRBV9 and TRBJ1-4; D remains unclear. The origin of this receptor is an adult with mismatch repair-deficient cancer. This CDR3 reads CASSVHPAGINEKLFF. In DNA form, the CDR3 reads TGTGCCAGCAGCGTCCACCCAGCGGGGATTAATGAAAAACTGTTTTTT.